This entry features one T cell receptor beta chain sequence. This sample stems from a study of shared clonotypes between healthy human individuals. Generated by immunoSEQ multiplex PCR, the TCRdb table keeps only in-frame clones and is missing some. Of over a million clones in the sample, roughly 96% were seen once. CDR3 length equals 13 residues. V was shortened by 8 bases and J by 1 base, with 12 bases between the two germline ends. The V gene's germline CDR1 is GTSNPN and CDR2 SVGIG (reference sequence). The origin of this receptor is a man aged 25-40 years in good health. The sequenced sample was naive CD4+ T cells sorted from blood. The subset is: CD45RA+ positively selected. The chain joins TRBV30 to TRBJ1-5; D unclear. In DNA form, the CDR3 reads TGTGCCGTGGCAACCGGGAGCAATCAGCCCCAGCATTTT. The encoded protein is CAVATGSNQPQHF.